What follows are 5 T cell receptor beta chains derived from one specimen sequenced in a study of T cell responses to AZD1222 COVID-19 vaccine. Measured with immunoSEQ multiplex PCR; TCRdb has only the in-frame clones, and not every one. The sample lists approximately 140,000 clones; 90% were seen once. Here the sequenced sample was peripheral blood, taken 28 days after the second AZD1222 dose. The receptors derive from an adult who received the AZD1222 COVID-19 vaccine.

The chain joins TRBV9 to TRBJ2-7, with no clear D. There are 14 residues in the CDR3. The germline V gene encodes CDR1 SGDLS and CDR2 YYNGEE. Trimming left V 0 bases short and J 4 bases short, with 11 bases between. CDR3 nucleotide sequence: TGTGCCAGCAGCGTAGACGGCAGTCAATACGAGCAGTACTTC. Its protein product is CASSVDGSQYEQYF.

The V call is TRBV19, the J call TRBJ1-5, with 8 nucleotides matching TRBD1. This CDR3 comprises 14 residues. Germline V gene data show CDR1 as LNHDA and CDR2 as SQIVND (reference sequence). J lost 6 bases, V lost 0 bases, and 1 base had no gene match. In DNA, the CDR3 is TGTGCCAGTAGTATAGAGCAGGGGGCTCAGCCCCAGCATTTT. Translated, it gives CASSIEQGAQPQHF.

V usage is TRBV20-1 and J usage is TRBJ2-1; 11 nucleotides align to TRBD2. J was trimmed by 8 bases and V by 3 bases; bases with no gene match: 15. The CDR3 is 17 residues long. CDR1 DFQATT and CDR2 SNEGSKA come from the germline V gene (reference sequence). The CDR3 bases are TGCAGTGCTAGTGATCCATCTGCTAGCGGGAGGAACGATGAGCAGTTCTTC. This gives the protein CSASDPSASGRNDEQFF.

This chain connects TRBV2 to TRBJ2-1; possible D gene TRBD2, 6 bases. CDR3 length: 16 amino acids. The V and J ends lost 6 bases and 0 bases respectively, with 15 bases between them. Germline lookup yields CDR1 SNHLY and CDR2 FYNNEI. CDR3 DNA sequence: TGTGCCAGCAGCGTGGACGGAGGGATCTCCTACAATGAGCAGTTCTTC. Protein: CASSVDGGISYNEQFF. Variable domain in full (rest from reference TRBV2 and TRBJ2-1): EPEVTQTPSHQVTQMGQEVILRCVPISNHLYFYWYRQILGQKVEFLVSFYNNEISEKSEIFDDQFSVERPDGSNFTLKIRSTKLEDSAMYFCASSVDGGISYNEQFFGPGTRLTVL.

V gene TRBV6-6 combines with J gene TRBJ2-7, with 8 positions matching TRBD1. V was pared by 0 bases and J by 3 bases, with 7 bases of the junction left unmatched. This CDR3 spans 16 amino acids. Per germline, CDR1 MNHNY and CDR2 SVGAGI (reference sequence). The CDR3 nucleotides are TGTGCCAGCAGTTACTCGAGAGGGACAGGTGACTACGAGCAGTACTTC. Amino acids: CASSYSRGTGDYEQYF.